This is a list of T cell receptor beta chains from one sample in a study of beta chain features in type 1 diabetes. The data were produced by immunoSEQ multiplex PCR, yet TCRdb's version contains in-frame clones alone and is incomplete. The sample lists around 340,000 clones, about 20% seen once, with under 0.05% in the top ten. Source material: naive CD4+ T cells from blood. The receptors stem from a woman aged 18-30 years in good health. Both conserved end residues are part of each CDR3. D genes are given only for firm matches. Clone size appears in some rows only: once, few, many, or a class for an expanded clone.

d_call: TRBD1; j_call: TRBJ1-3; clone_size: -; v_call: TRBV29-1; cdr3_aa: CSGLQGSPGNTIYF; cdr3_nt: TGCAGCGGATTACAGGGGTCCCCTGGAAACACCATATATTTT
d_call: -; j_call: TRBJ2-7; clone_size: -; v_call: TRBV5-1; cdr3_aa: CASSLYRAAEQYF; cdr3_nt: TGCGCCAGCAGCTTGTACAGGGCTGCAGAGCAGTACTTC
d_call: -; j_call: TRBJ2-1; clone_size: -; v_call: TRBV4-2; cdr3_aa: CASSRWEGVSYNEQFF; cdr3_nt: TGTGCCAGCAGCCGCTGGGAGGGGGTAAGCTACAATGAGCAGTTCTTC
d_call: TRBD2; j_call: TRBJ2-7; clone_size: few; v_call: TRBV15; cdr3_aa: CATSRREGYEQYF; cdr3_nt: TGTGCCACCAGCAGGCGGGAGGGGTACGAGCAGTACTTC
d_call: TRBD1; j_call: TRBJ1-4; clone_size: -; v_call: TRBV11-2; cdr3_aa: CASSLRQGAEELFF; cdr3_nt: TGTGCCAGCAGCTTGCGACAGGGGGCGGAGGAACTGTTTTTT
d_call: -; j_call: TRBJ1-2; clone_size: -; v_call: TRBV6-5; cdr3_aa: CASSSTVNYGYTF; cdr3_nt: TGTGCCAGCAGTTCTACAGTCAACTATGGCTACACCTTC
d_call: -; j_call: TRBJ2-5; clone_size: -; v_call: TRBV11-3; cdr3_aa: CASSLGRGQETQYF; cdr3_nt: TGTGCCAGCAGCTTAGGTCGGGGCCAAGAGACCCAGTACTTC
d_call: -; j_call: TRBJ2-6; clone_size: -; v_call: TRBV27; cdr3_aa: CASSLHPGVAGANVLTF; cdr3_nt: TGTGCCAGCAGTTTACATCCGGGGGTGGCTGGGGCCAACGTCCTGACTTTC
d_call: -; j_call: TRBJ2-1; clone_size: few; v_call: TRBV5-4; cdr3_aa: CASSFSVNSYNEQFF; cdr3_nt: TGTGCCAGCAGCTTTAGCGTAAACTCCTACAATGAGCAGTTCTTC
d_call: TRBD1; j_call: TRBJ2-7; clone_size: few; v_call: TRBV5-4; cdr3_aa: CASSLGGTGVTYEQYF; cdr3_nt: TGTGCCAGCAGCTTGGGTGGGACAGGGGTCACCTACGAGCAGTACTTC
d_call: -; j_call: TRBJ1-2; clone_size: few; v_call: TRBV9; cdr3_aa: CASSVDSGYGYTF; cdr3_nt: TGTGCCAGCAGCGTAGACTCGGGCTATGGCTACACCTTC